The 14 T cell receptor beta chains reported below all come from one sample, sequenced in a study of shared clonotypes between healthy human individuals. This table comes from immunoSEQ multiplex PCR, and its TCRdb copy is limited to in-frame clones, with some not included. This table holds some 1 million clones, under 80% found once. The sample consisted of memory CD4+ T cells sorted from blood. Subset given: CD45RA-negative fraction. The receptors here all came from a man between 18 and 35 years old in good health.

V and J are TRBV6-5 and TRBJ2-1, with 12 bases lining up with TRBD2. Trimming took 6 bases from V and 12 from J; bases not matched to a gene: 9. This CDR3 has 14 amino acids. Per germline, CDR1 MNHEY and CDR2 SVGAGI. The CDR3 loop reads CASRRLAGVERQFF. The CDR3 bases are TGTGCCAGCAGAAGACTAGCGGGAGTGGAACGGCAGTTCTTC.

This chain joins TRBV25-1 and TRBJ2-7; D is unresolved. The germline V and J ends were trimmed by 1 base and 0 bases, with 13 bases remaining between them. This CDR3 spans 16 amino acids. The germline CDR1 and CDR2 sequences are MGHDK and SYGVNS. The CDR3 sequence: CASSESGPATSYEQYF. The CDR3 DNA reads TGTGCCAGCAGTGAATCCGGACCCGCGACCTCCTACGAGCAGTACTTC.

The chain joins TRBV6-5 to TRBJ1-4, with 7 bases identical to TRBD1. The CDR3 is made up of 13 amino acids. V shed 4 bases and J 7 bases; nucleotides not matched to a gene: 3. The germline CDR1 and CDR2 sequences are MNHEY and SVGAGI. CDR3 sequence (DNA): TGTGCCAGCAGTTCAGGGGGTGGTGAAAAACTGTTTTTT. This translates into CASSSGGGEKLFF.

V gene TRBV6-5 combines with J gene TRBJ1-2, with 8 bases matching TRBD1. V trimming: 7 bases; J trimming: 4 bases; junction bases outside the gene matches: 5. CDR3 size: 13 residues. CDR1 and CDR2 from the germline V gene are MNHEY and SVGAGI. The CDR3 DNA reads TGTGCCAGCACTCCGGGACAGGTCTATGGCTACACCTTC. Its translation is CASTPGQVYGYTF.

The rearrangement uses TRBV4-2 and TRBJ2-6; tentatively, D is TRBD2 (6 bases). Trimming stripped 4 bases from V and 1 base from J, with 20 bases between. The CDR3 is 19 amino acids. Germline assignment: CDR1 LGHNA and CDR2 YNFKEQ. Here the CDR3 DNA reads TGTGCCAGCAGCCTGGGACTCCAAGCTCCTCTATCTGGGGCCAACGTCCTGACTTTC. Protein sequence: CASSLGLQAPLSGANVLTF.

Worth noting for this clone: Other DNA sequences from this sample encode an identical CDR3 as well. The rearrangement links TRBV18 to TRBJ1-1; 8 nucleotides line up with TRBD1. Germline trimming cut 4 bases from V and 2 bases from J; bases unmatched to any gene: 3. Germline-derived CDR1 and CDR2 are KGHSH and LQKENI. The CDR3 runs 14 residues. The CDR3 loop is CASSLQGANTEAFF. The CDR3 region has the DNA TGTGCCAGCTCACTCCAGGGGGCAAACACTGAAGCTTTCTTT.

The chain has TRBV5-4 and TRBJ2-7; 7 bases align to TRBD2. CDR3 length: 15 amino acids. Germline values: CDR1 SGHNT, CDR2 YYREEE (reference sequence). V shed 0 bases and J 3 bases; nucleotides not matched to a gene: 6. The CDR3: CASSLETGGYYEQYF. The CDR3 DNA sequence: TGTGCCAGCAGCTTGGAAACGGGAGGATACTACGAGCAGTACTTC.

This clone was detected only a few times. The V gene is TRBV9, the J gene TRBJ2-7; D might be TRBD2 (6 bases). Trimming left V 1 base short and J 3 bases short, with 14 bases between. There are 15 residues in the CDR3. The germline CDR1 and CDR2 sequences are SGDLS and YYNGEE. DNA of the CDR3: TGTGCCAGCAGCGTAACCCCGGGACTTGGCTACGAGCAGTACTTC. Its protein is CASSVTPGLGYEQYF.

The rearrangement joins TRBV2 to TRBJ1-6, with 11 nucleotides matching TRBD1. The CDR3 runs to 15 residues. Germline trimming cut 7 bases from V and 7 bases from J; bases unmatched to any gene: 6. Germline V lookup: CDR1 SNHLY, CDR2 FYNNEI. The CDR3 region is CASTPGTGGNSPLHF. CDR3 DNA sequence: TGTGCCAGCACTCCCGGGACAGGGGGGAATTCACCCCTCCACTTT.

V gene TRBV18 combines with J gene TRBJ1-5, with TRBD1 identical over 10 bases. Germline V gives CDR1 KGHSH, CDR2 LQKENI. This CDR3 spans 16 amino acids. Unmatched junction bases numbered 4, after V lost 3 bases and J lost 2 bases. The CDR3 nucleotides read TGTGCCAGCTCACCTGCCGGGACAGGGGGCAATCAGCCCCAGCATTTT. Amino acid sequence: CASSPAGTGGNQPQHF. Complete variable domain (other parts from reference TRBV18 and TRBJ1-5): NAGVMQNPRHLVRRRGQEARLRCSPMKGHSHVYWYRQLPEEGLKFMVYLQKENIIDESGMPKERFSAEFPKEGPSILRIQQVVRGDSAAYFCASSPAGTGGNQPQHFGDGTRLSIL.

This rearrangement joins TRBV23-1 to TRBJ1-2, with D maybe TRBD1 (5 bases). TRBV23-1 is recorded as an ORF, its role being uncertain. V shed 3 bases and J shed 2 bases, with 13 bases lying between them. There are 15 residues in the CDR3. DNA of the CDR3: TGCGCCAGCAGTCAGGCCAACAGGCTAAACTATGGCTACACCTTC. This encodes CASSQANRLNYGYTF.

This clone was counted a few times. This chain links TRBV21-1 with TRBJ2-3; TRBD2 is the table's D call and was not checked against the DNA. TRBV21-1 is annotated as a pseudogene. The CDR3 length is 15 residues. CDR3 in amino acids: CASTQGAGDSDTQYF. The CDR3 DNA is TGTGCCAGCACCCAGGGTGCGGGAGACTCCGATACGCAGTATTTT.

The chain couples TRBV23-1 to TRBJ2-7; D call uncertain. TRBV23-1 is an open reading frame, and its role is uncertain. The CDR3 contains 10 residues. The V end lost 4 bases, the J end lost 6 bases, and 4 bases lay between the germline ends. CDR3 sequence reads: CASSRPEQYF. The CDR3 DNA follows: TGCGCCAGCAGTCGCCCCGAGCAGTACTTC.

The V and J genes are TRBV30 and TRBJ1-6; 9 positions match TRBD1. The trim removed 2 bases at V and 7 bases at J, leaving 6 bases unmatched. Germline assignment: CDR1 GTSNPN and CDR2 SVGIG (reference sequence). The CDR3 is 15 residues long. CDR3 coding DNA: TGTGCCTGGAGTCCCGGGACAGGGTCAAATTCACCCCTCCACTTT. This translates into CAWSPGTGSNSPLHF.